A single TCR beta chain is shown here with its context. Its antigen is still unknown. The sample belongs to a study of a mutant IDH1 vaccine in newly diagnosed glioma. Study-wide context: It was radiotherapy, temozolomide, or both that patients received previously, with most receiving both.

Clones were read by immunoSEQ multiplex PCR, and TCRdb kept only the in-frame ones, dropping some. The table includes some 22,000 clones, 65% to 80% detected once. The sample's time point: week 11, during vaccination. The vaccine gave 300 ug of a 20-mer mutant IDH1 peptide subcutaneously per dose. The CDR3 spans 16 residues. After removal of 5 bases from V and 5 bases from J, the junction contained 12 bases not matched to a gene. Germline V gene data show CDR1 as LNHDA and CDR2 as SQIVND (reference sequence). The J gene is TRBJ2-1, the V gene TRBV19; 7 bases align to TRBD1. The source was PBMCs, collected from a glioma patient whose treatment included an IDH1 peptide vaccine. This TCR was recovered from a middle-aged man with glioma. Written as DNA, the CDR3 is TGTGCCAGTAGTGCCAACAGGGGTGTGGGGAACAATGAGCAGTTCTTC. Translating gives CASSANRGVGNNEQFF. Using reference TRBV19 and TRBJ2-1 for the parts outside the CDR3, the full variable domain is DGGITQSPKYLFRKEGQNVTLSCEQNLNHDAMYWYRQDPGQGLRLIYYSQIVNDFQKGDIAEGYSVSREKKESFPLTVTSAQKNPTAFYLCASSANRGVGNNEQFFGPGTRLTVL.